The 29 T cell receptor beta chains listed next were all sequenced from one sample in a study of blood T cell repertoires in COVID-19. Produced via immunoSEQ multiplex PCR; TCRdb's table is partial and in-frame only. Of 360,000 or so clones in the sample, nearly 90% were seen once. Source material: peripheral blood. The receptor set was obtained from a young man with active or convalescent COVID-19.

V gene TRBV28 combines with J gene TRBJ2-5, with D tentatively TRBD2 (5 bases). CDR1 is MDHEN and CDR2 is SYDVKM in the germline V gene. V gave up 8 bases and J gave up 9 bases, with 16 bases separating them. The CDR3 has 12 amino acids. The CDR3 protein is CASGEIDGAQYF. In DNA form, the CDR3 reads TGTGCCAGCGGGGAGATTGATGGGGCCCAGTACTTC.

The rearrangement links TRBV7-2 to TRBJ2-5; TRBD2 might be the D (6 bases). The CDR3 is 13 residues long. V was cut by 7 bases and J by 5 bases, with 14 bases left in between. Germline V gene lookup returns CDR1 SGHTA and CDR2 FQGNSA. The CDR3: CASITWGGETQYF. Here the CDR3 DNA reads TGTGCCAGCATCACTTGGGGAGGTGAGACCCAGTACTTC.

The rearrangement uses TRBV4-1 and TRBJ1-1; D is uncertain. V was shortened by 4 bases and J by 5 bases, with 8 bases between the two germline ends. The CDR3 sequence is 12 residues long. The germline CDR1 and CDR2 sequences are MGHRA and YSYEKL. In DNA, the CDR3 is TGCGCCAGCAGCCCCCCGGGAACTGAAGCTTTCTTT. Protein product: CASSPPGTEAFF.

The rearrangement links TRBV9 to TRBJ1-2; 9 bases align to TRBD1. V was pared by 3 bases and J by 6 bases, with 12 bases of the junction left unmatched. Germline lookup yields CDR1 SGDLS and CDR2 YYNGEE. The CDR3 runs to 16 residues. The CDR3, as DNA: TGTGCCAGCAGCGCAGAACTTACCGGGACAGGGAATGGCTACACCTTC. It codes for CASSAELTGTGNGYTF. Filled out from reference TRBV9 and TRBJ1-2, the complete variable domain reads DSGVTQTPKHLITATGQRVTLRCSPRSGDLSVYWYQQSLDQGLQFLIQYYNGEERAKGNILERFSAQQFPDLHSELNLSSLELGDSALYFCASSAELTGTGNGYTFGSGTRLTVV.

The chain carries TRBV28 and TRBJ2-6; 9 bases agree with TRBD1. V trimming: 6 bases; J trimming: 0 bases; junction bases outside the gene matches: 12. The CDR3 has 19 amino acids. CDR1 is MDHEN, CDR2 SYDVKM, per germline. CDR3 nucleotides: TGTGCCAGCAGAGAATCCGGGACAGGGATTAACTCTGGGGCCAACGTCCTGACTTTC. As protein: CASRESGTGINSGANVLTF.

V is TRBV6-5 and J is TRBJ1-2, with 7 nucleotides matching TRBD1. The length of the CDR3 is 15 residues. The germline V gene has CDR1 MNHEY and CDR2 SVGAGI. After removal of 5 bases from V and 0 bases from J, the junction contained 6 bases not matched to a gene. DNA for the CDR3: TGTGCCAGCAGTCCCGGGACAGCAACTAACTATGGCTACACCTTC. It encodes CASSPGTATNYGYTF.

The rearrangement links TRBV3-1 (or the pseudogene TRBV3-2) to TRBJ2-2; D might be TRBD2 (6 bases). Germline V gene lookup returns CDR1 LGHDT and CDR2 YNNKEL (reference sequence). V gave up 4 bases and J gave up 7 bases, with 7 bases separating them. This CDR3 has 12 amino acids. As DNA, the CDR3 is TGTGCCAGCAGCCGGACTAACGGGGAGCTGTTTTTT. This encodes CASSRTNGELFF.

This chain's CDR3 is CASSLWQGAEAFF. The CDR3 DNA reads as TGCGCCAGCAGCTTGTGGCAGGGGGCTGAAGCTTTCTTT. The chain combines TRBV5-1 with TRBJ1-1, with 7 bases lining up with TRBD1. Germline lookup yields CDR1 SGHRS and CDR2 YFSETQ. V gave up 1 base and J gave up 6 bases; unmatched junction bases: 3. The CDR3 runs 13 residues.

The rearrangement uses TRBV21-1 and TRBJ2-7; the table's D call TRBD2 went unverified against the DNA. TRBV21-1 has pseudogene status. The CDR3 sequence is 18 residues long. The CDR3: CASSKLPTLVGVTYEQYF. The CDR3 DNA follows: TGTGCCAGCAGCAAACTACCCACCCTTGTGGGAGTAACGTACGAGCAGTACTTC.

This clone was seen a handful of times. The genes are TRBV2 and TRBJ2-7; weak D call: TRBD1 (5 bases). Germline V CDR1 and CDR2: SNHLY, FYNNEI. V lost 1 base to trimming and J lost 2 bases, with 12 bases between them. The CDR3 totals 15 residues. The CDR3 DNA reads TGTGCCAGCAGTGAAGATAGGGTCAGGGCCTACGAGCAGTACTTC. Translation: CASSEDRVRAYEQYF.

The chain recombines TRBV27 with TRBJ2-3; a possible D gene is TRBD1 (5 bases). Trimming stripped 0 bases from V and 7 bases from J, with 11 bases between. CDR1 is MNHEY, CDR2 SMNVEV, per germline (reference sequence). This CDR3 region has 14 residues. The DNA for the CDR3 is TGTGCCAGCAGTTTATCGATGCAGGGCAATACGCAGTATTTT. It translates to CASSLSMQGNTQYF.

J is TRBJ1-5 and V is TRBV5-6; D is possibly TRBD1 (6 bases). This CDR3 contains 16 residues. Per the germline V gene, CDR1 is SGHDT and CDR2 is YYEEEE. With 2 bases removed from V and 3 bases from J, the gap between germline ends came to 15 bases. Here the CDR3 reads CASSFRGYWINQPQHF. The CDR3 nucleotides read TGTGCCAGCAGCTTCAGGGGATATTGGATCAATCAGCCCCAGCATTTT.

The chain combines TRBV28 with TRBJ1-2, with a tentative D call TRBD1 (5 bases). There are 13 residues in the CDR3. V gave up 1 base and J gave up 5 bases, with 8 bases separating them. The V gene's germline CDR1 is MDHEN and CDR2 SYDVKM. The CDR3 is CASSLSAGYGYTF. CDR3 DNA: TGTGCCAGCAGTTTATCGGCAGGGTATGGCTACACCTTC.

This clone showed up just a few times. The rearrangement uses TRBV29-1 and TRBJ1-4; 8 bases line up with TRBD1. Germline values: CDR1 SQVTM, CDR2 ANQGSEA. With 2 bases clipped from V and 9 bases from J, the junction kept 8 bases outside the gene matches. CDR3 length: 14 residues. CDR3 in amino acids: CSVESTGEGKKLFF. The CDR3, as DNA: TGCAGCGTTGAATCGACAGGGGAAGGCAAAAAACTGTTTTTT.

The V call is TRBV6-5, the J call TRBJ1-5; weak D call: TRBD1 (5 bases). This CDR3 spans 13 amino acids. CDR1 and CDR2 from the germline V gene are MNHEY and SVGAGI. The germline V and J ends were trimmed by 10 bases and 7 bases, with 17 bases remaining between them. The CDR3 here is CATFLGGVQPQHF. The CDR3 DNA reads TGTGCCACTTTTTTGGGGGGGGTACAGCCCCAGCATTTT.

The chain couples TRBV27 to TRBJ1-2; a possible D gene is TRBD1 (5 bases). The CDR3 runs 13 residues. V gave up 3 bases and J gave up 4 bases, with 9 bases separating them. Germline-derived CDR1 and CDR2 are MNHEY and SMNVEV (reference sequence). As DNA, the CDR3 is TGTGCCAGCAGTTTGGTTCAGGGCTATGGCTACACCTTC. Its protein is CASSLVQGYGYTF.

The CDR3 is CASKGGGANYGYTF. CDR3 sequence (DNA): TGTGCCAGCAAAGGGGGCGGCGCTAACTATGGCTACACCTTC. The chain carries TRBV28 and TRBJ1-2; TRBD1 matches 7 bases. This CDR3 has 14 amino acids. V shed 7 bases and J 0 bases; nucleotides not matched to a gene: 5. Germline assignment: CDR1 MDHEN and CDR2 SYDVKM.

The V call is TRBV5-1, the J call TRBJ2-3, with a tentative D call TRBD2 (7 bases). The CDR3 consists of 14 residues. CDR1 SGHRS and CDR2 YFSETQ come from the germline V gene. Trimming took 2 bases from V and 10 from J, leaving 17 bases between them. CDR3 nucleotides: TGCGCCAGCAGCTTAGGGGGGGGACCCGATGCGCAGTATTTT. It specifies CASSLGGGPDAQYF.

This sequence joins TRBV27 and TRBJ1-5; unclear D gene. The CDR3 has 13 residues. Germline loops: CDR1 MNHEY, CDR2 SMNVEV (reference sequence). Trimming cost V 6 bases and J 6 bases, with 12 bases left between them. The CDR3 region is CASSGVMGQPQHF. As DNA, the CDR3 is TGTGCCAGCAGCGGGGTGATGGGTCAGCCCCAGCATTTT.

The chain employs TRBV11-2 and TRBJ2-7, with D perhaps TRBD2 (5 bases). CDR3 length: 13 residues. Germline V gene data show CDR1 as SGHAT and CDR2 as FQNNGV. Trimming took off 5 bases at V and 2 bases at J, with 10 bases between the two ends. The CDR3 bases are TGTGCCAGCAGCAGGACGGGAACCTACGAGCAGTACTTC. Translation: CASSRTGTYEQYF.

V gene TRBV7-2 combines with J gene TRBJ2-5; 15 positions agree with TRBD2. Trimming cost V 5 bases and J 5 bases; bases outside gene matches: 15. Germline lookup yields CDR1 SGHTA and CDR2 FQGNSA. The CDR3 has 19 amino acids. The CDR3 spells CASSPWGTSGGSVFETQYF. In DNA form, the CDR3 reads TGTGCCAGCAGCCCCTGGGGGACTAGCGGGGGGAGTGTGTTTGAGACCCAGTACTTC.

The chain links TRBV7-9 to TRBJ2-5; 8 bases align to TRBD2. CDR3 length: 15 amino acids. Per germline, CDR1 SEHNR and CDR2 FQNEAQ (reference sequence). With 3 bases clipped from V and 4 bases from J, the junction kept 7 bases outside the gene matches. The CDR3 DNA is TGTGCCAGCAGCTTCTCGGGACTAGGGGCAGAGACCCAGTACTTC. It is translated as CASSFSGLGAETQYF.

The chain recombines TRBV4-1 with TRBJ1-4, with TRBD1 matching 10 bases. This CDR3 comprises 17 residues. The V segment lost 5 bases and the J segment 4 bases; nucleotides outside the gene matches: 10. Per germline, CDR1 MGHRA and CDR2 YSYEKL. CDR3 coding DNA: TGCGCCAGCAGCGGGGACAGGGGACGGCCCCTTAATGAAAAACTGTTTTTT. This encodes CASSGDRGRPLNEKLFF.

The V gene is TRBV19, the J gene TRBJ2-5, with TRBD2 matching 9 bases. The CDR3 sequence is 15 residues long. The germline V gene encodes CDR1 LNHDA and CDR2 SQIVND (reference sequence). The junction had 7 bases not matched to a gene; V was cut back by 3 bases and J by 5 bases. CDR3: CASSMGLALRETQYF. The CDR3 DNA is TGTGCCAGTAGTATGGGACTAGCCTTAAGGGAGACCCAGTACTTC.

The V gene is TRBV7-9, the J gene TRBJ2-1, with 8 nucleotides matching TRBD2. This CDR3 comprises 15 residues. Germline V CDR1 and CDR2: SEHNR, FQNEAQ (reference sequence). The junction had 10 bases not matched to a gene; V was cut back by 4 bases and J by 8 bases. Here the CDR3 DNA reads TGTGCCAGCAGCTCTGGTGGCGGGGGGCTTCATGAGCAGTTCTTC. Its translation is CASSSGGGGLHEQFF. Supplemented by reference TRBV7-9 and TRBJ2-1, the full variable domain reads DTGVSQNPRHKITKRGQNVTFRCDPISEHNRLYWYRQTLGQGPEFLTYFQNEAQLEKSRLLSDRFSAERPKGSFSTLEIQRTEQGDSAMYLCASSSGGGGLHEQFFGPGTRLTVL.

The chain couples TRBV27 to TRBJ1-2; 7 nucleotides match TRBD1. CDR1 is MNHEY, CDR2 SMNVEV, per germline (reference sequence). The CDR3 length is 14 residues. Trimming removed 5 bases from V and 6 bases from J; junction bases left unmatched: 9. This chain's CDR3 is CASSPRTGGDGYTF. DNA of the CDR3: TGTGCCAGCAGTCCGCGGACAGGCGGAGATGGCTACACCTTC.

This rearrangement joins TRBV7-6 to TRBJ1-3; TRBD1 might be the D (5 bases). Germline V gene sequence: CDR1 SGHVS, CDR2 FNYEAQ. V gave up 0 bases and J gave up 2 bases, with 5 bases separating them. This CDR3 region has 14 residues. CDR3 loop: CASSLAGAGNTIYF. The CDR3 DNA is TGTGCCAGCAGCTTAGCAGGGGCTGGAAACACCATATATTTT.

V usage is TRBV2 and J usage is TRBJ1-1; 9 nucleotides align to TRBD1. Germline V gives CDR1 SNHLY, CDR2 FYNNEI. The CDR3 has 13 residues. J was trimmed by 10 bases and V by 5 bases; bases with no gene match: 8. This CDR3 reads CASSPRRDRAAFF. The CDR3 DNA reads TGTGCCAGCAGTCCACGCCGGGACAGGGCAGCTTTCTTT.

This CDR3 reads CASSPDGTGRYGYTF. In DNA, the CDR3 is TGTGCCAGCAGTCCAGACGGGACAGGCCGCTATGGCTACACCTTC. This rearrangement joins TRBV28 to TRBJ1-2; 8 bases map to TRBD1. The junction had 9 bases not matched to a gene; V was cut back by 5 bases and J by 4 bases. CDR1 and CDR2 (germline): MDHEN, SYDVKM. This CDR3 has 15 residues.